Shown below are 18 T cell receptor beta chains from a single sample sequenced in a study of T cell responses to AZD1222 COVID-19 vaccine. Profiling relied on immunoSEQ multiplex PCR, and the TCRdb table lists in-frame clones only, not all of them. The data contain tens of thousands of clones, roughly nine tenths of them singletons. The specimen was peripheral blood, collected on day 0 of AZD1222 vaccination. These receptors were obtained from an adult in good health.

This clone was seen a handful of times. The gene calls are TRBV10-2 and TRBJ2-5; no clear D gene. Trimming pared 7 bases from V and 5 bases from J, leaving 14 bases between. CDR3 length: 13 amino acids. Germline V gene sequence: CDR1 WSHSY, CDR2 SAAADI. CDR3: CASTTLPPETQYF. For the CDR3, the DNA is TGCGCCAGCACTACCCTACCTCCCGAGACCCAGTACTTC.

The chain links TRBV19 to TRBJ2-1; D is ambiguous. The CDR3 is 15 amino acids. Trimming removed 5 bases from V and 0 bases from J, with 11 bases in between. Per germline, CDR1 LNHDA and CDR2 SQIVND (reference sequence). The CDR3 region has the DNA TGTGCCAGTAGTTGGGCGGATAGCTCCTACAATGAGCAGTTCTTC. It yields the protein CASSWADSSYNEQFF.

V usage is TRBV3-1 (or the pseudogene TRBV3-2) and J usage is TRBJ1-1; possible D gene TRBD1, 5 bases. Trimming removed 4 bases at V and 1 base at J, with 10 bases between. Germline V gene data show CDR1 as LGHDT and CDR2 as YNNKEL (reference sequence). CDR3 length: 14 amino acids. The CDR3 DNA follows: TGTGCCAGCAGCCCGACAGTTCCGAACACTGAAGCTTTCTTT. The encoded protein is CASSPTVPNTEAFF.

The gene calls are TRBV15 and TRBJ2-1, with 7 bases aligning to TRBD2. Germline CDR1 is LNHNV and CDR2 is YYDKDF (reference sequence). The CDR3 covers 15 residues. V gave up 6 bases and J gave up 2 bases; unmatched junction bases: 7. The CDR3 spells CATSPTAGAYNEQFF. CDR3 coding DNA: TGTGCCACCAGTCCGACTGCGGGAGCCTACAATGAGCAGTTCTTC.

The gene calls are TRBV19 and TRBJ2-2, with a weak D call TRBD1 (5 bases). V was pared by 7 bases and J by 1 base, with 10 bases between. Germline CDR1 is LNHDA and CDR2 is SQIVND (reference sequence). The CDR3 loop spans 14 amino acids. The CDR3 spells CASMETVNTGELFF. CDR3 coding DNA: TGTGCCAGTATGGAGACAGTGAACACCGGGGAGCTGTTTTTT. Filled out from reference TRBV19 and TRBJ2-2, the complete variable domain reads DGGITQSPKYLFRKEGQNVTLSCEQNLNHDAMYWYRQDPGQGLRLIYYSQIVNDFQKGDIAEGYSVSREKKESFPLTVTSAQKNPTAFYLCASMETVNTGELFFGEGSRLTVL.

A few counts support this clone. The chain uses TRBV28 and TRBJ1-4, with D possibly TRBD1 on 5 matching bases. Per the germline V gene, CDR1 is MDHEN and CDR2 is SYDVKM. V was pared by 6 bases and J by 5 bases, with 16 bases between. CDR3 size: 15 residues. The CDR3 nucleotides read TGTGCCAGCAGGCCGCACTCCGGGGCGAATGAAAAACTGTTTTTT. Translation gives CASRPHSGANEKLFF.

The chain has TRBV18 and TRBJ2-1, with D possibly matching TRBD1 (6 bases). From germline, CDR1 is KGHSH and CDR2 LQKENI. Trimming took off 2 bases at V and 7 bases at J, with 15 bases between the two ends. This CDR3 region has 15 residues. CDR3 nucleotides: TGTGCCAGCTCACCAATGGACAGTCGGGATAATGAGCAGTTCTTC. The encoded protein is CASSPMDSRDNEQFF.

The J gene is TRBJ1-2, the V gene TRBV12-3 or TRBV12-4; 9 bases line up with TRBD1. The CDR3 length is 12 residues. Trimming took 5 bases from V and 7 from J; bases not matched to a gene: 2. CDR3 coding DNA: TGTGCCAGCAGTAGGGGACAGGGTGGCTACACCTTC. Translation gives CASSRGQGGYTF.

The chain couples TRBV28 to TRBJ1-5, with D possibly TRBD1 on 6 matching bases. The CDR3 is 15 residues long. V dropped 3 bases and J dropped 4 bases, with 13 bases sitting between them. The germline V gene has CDR1 MDHEN and CDR2 SYDVKM. The CDR3 DNA reads as TGTGCCAGCAGTTTCACAGGGCCCATGAATCAGCCCCAGCATTTT. It translates to CASSFTGPMNQPQHF.

The J gene is TRBJ1-6, the V gene TRBV2, with D possibly matching TRBD1 (5 bases). This CDR3 has 17 amino acids. V was trimmed by 7 bases and J by 7 bases, leaving 23 bases between them. Per germline, CDR1 SNHLY and CDR2 FYNNEI. In nucleotides, the CDR3 is TGTGCCAGCAAAAACGGGGCCGATCGGGTTTGGAATTCACCCCTCCACTTT. Translation gives CASKNGADRVWNSPLHF. The full variable domain, its missing parts supplied by reference TRBV2 and TRBJ1-6, is EPEVTQTPSHQVTQMGQEVILRCVPISNHLYFYWYRQILGQKVEFLVSFYNNEISEKSEIFDDQFSVERPDGSNFTLKIRSTKLEDSAMYFCASKNGADRVWNSPLHFGNGTRLTVT.

This chain connects TRBV5-6 to TRBJ2-1, with TRBD2 as a possible D gene (6 bases). The CDR3 extends over 13 amino acids. Trimming took 4 bases from V and 4 from J, leaving 9 bases between them. Germline values: CDR1 SGHDT, CDR2 YYEEEE. In DNA form, the CDR3 reads TGTGCCAGCAGCACGGGGGAATACAATGAGCAGTTCTTC. Protein: CASSTGEYNEQFF. Filled out from reference TRBV5-6 and TRBJ2-1, the complete variable domain reads DAGVTQSPTHLIKTRGQQVTLRCSPKSGHDTVSWYQQALGQGPQFIFQYYEEEERQRGNFPDRFSGHQFPNYSSELNVNALLLGDSALYLCASSTGEYNEQFFGPGTRLTVL.

The V and J genes are TRBV7-9 and TRBJ2-1; D uncertain. V lost 1 base and J 11 bases, leaving 9 bases between the germline ends. Germline loops: CDR1 SEHNR, CDR2 FQNEAQ (reference sequence). The CDR3 runs to 12 residues. This chain's CDR3 is CASSLGGNKQFF. In DNA, the CDR3 is TGTGCCAGCAGCTTAGGCGGTAATAAGCAGTTCTTC.

This clone was counted a single time. The V and J genes are TRBV12-3 or TRBV12-4 and TRBJ1-1; D gene unclear. The CDR3 loop spans 12 amino acids. Trimming left V 6 bases short and J 1 base short, with 6 bases between. In DNA form, the CDR3 reads TGTGCCAGCAGCCGCCCGAACACTGAAGCTTTCTTT. Translation gives CASSRPNTEAFF.

The chain employs TRBV28 and TRBJ2-7; no definite D call. The V gene's germline CDR1 is MDHEN and CDR2 SYDVKM. The V and J ends lost 2 bases and 0 bases respectively, with 5 bases between them. The CDR3 has 13 residues. CDR3 nucleotide sequence: TGTGCCAGCAGTTTAGTGGTCTCCTACGAGCAGTACTTC. This translates into CASSLVVSYEQYF.

In this sample, this clone turned up once. The chain combines TRBV19 with TRBJ1-2; possible D gene TRBD1, 6 bases. Germline V CDR1 and CDR2: LNHDA, SQIVND (reference sequence). Trimming took 6 bases from V and 4 from J, leaving 15 bases between them. There are 14 residues in the CDR3. CDR3 sequence (DNA): TGTGCCAGTAGGTTTCAGGGGCAGGGCTATGGCTACACCTTC. Protein product: CASRFQGQGYGYTF. Full variable domain (rest looked up from reference TRBV19 and TRBJ1-2): DGGITQSPKYLFRKEGQNVTLSCEQNLNHDAMYWYRQDPGQGLRLIYYSQIVNDFQKGDIAEGYSVSREKKESFPLTVTSAQKNPTAFYLCASRFQGQGYGYTFGSGTRLTVV.

The chain joins TRBV5-1 to TRBJ1-4, with D possibly TRBD1 on 6 matching bases. V was clipped by 7 bases and J by 4 bases, with 14 bases between them. The CDR3 extends over 14 amino acids. CDR1 and CDR2 from the germline V gene are SGHRS and YFSETQ. The CDR3 coding sequence is TGCGCCAGCGCCTTACAGGGCCGTAATGAAAAACTGTTTTTT. This translates into CASALQGRNEKLFF.

This clone was observed a single time. The chain has TRBV2 and TRBJ2-1; D unclear. Germline assignment: CDR1 SNHLY and CDR2 FYNNEI. This CDR3 is 15 amino acids long. V shed 6 bases and J shed 5 bases, with 17 bases lying between them. The CDR3 protein is CASRSPIQSHNEQFF. For the CDR3, the DNA is TGTGCCAGCAGGTCTCCTATACAAAGTCACAATGAGCAGTTCTTC.

The V and J genes are TRBV9 and TRBJ1-1; D possibly corresponds to TRBD1 (6 bases). The CDR3 extends over 13 amino acids. Deletions cut 9 bases from V and 0 bases from J, with 12 bases between. Germline-derived CDR1 and CDR2 are SGDLS and YYNGEE. CDR3 sequence: CATGVAMNTEAFF. CDR3 sequence (DNA): TGTGCCACAGGGGTGGCAATGAACACTGAAGCTTTCTTT. Supplemented by reference TRBV9 and TRBJ1-1, the full variable domain reads DSGVTQTPKHLITATGQRVTLRCSPRSGDLSVYWYQQSLDQGLQFLIQYYNGEERAKGNILERFSAQQFPDLHSELNLSSLELGDSALYFCATGVAMNTEAFFGQGTRLTVV.